This TCR beta chain is from a study of T cells after somatic rescue of genetic block. In germline, CDR1 is MNHNS, CDR2 SASEGT. There are 13 residues in the CDR3. With 6 bases clipped from V and 5 bases from J, the junction kept 4 bases outside the gene matches. Measured with immunoSEQ multiplex PCR; TCRdb has only the in-frame clones, and not every one. The data show 13,000 to 15,000 clones, with about three quarters seen just once and 27% held by the top ten. The sample consisted of peripheral blood mononuclear cells (PBMCs). The sequence was collected from a man aged 18-30 years. The chain carries TRBV6-1 and TRBJ2-3, with TRBD1 matching over 8 bases. The chain's CDR3 is CASRRTGQDTQYF. CDR3 sequence (DNA): TGTGCCAGCAGACGGACAGGGCAAGATACGCAGTATTTT.